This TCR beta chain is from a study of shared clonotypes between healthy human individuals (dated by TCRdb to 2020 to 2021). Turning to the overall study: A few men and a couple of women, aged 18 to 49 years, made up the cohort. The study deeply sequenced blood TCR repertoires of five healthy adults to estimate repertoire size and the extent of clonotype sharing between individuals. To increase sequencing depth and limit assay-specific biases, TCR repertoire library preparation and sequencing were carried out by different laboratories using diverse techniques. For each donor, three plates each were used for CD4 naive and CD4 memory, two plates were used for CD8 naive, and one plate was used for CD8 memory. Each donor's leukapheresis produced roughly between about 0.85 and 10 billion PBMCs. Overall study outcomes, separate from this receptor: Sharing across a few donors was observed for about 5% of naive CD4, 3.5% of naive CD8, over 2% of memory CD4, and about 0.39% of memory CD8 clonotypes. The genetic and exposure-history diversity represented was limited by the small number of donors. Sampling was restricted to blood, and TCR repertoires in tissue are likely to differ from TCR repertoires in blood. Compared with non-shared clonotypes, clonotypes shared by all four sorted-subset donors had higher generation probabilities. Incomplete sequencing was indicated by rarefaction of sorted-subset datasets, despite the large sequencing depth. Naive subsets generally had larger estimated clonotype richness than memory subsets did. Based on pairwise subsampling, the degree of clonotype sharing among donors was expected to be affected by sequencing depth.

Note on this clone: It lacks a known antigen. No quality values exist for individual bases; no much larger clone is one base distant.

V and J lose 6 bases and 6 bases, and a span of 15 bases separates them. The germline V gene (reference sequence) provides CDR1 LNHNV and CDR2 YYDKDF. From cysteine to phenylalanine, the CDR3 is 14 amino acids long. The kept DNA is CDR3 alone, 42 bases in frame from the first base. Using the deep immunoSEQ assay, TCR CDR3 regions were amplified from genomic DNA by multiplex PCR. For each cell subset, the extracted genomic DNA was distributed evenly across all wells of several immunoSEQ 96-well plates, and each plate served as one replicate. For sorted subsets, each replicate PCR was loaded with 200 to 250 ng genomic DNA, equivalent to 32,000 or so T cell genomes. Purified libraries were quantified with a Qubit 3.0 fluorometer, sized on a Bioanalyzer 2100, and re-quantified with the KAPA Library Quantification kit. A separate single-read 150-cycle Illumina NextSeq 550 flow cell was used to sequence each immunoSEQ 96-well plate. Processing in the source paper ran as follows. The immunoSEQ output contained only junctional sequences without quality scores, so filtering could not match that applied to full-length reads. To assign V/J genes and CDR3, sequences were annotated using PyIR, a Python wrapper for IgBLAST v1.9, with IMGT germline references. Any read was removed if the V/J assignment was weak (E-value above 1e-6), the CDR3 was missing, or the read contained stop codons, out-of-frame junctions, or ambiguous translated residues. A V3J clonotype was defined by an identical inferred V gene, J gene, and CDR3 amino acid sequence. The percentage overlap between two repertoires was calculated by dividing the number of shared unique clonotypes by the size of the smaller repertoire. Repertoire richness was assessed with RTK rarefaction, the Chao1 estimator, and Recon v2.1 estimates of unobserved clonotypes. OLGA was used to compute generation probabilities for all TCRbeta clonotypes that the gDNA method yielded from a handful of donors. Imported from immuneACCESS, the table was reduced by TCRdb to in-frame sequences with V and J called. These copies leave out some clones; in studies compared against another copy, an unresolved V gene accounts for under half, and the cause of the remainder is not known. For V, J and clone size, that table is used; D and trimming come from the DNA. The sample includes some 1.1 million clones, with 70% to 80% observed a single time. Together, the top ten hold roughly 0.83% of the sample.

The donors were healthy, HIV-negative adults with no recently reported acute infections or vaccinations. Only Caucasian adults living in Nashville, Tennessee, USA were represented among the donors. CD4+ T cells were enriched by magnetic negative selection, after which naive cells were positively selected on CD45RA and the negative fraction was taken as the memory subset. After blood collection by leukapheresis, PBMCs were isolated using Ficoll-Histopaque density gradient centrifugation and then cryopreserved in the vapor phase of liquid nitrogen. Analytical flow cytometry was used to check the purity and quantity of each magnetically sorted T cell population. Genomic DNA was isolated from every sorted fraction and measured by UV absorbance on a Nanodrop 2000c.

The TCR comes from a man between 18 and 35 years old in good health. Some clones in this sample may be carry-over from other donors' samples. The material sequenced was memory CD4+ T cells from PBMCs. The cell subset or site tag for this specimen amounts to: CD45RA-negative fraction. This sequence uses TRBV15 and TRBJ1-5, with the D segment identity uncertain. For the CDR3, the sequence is CATRGRRDPQPQHF. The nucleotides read TGTGCCACCAGGGGAAGGCGGGATCCTCAGCCCCAGCATTTT.